These T cell receptor beta chains were read from a single sample in a study of response to subunit inactivated influenza vaccine. TCRdb redid the calling of the RT-PCR reads with MiXCR, one entry per CDR3 protein. The sample lists 700,000 to 800,000 distinct CDR3 sequences, about 18% occurring once. Material: PBMCs from blood, obtained around 5 days after vaccination. The receptors here all came from a man in his fifties or sixties who received an inactivated influenza vaccine. The CDR3 runs from the conserved cysteine through the conserved F or W. D genes are given only for firm matches. Clone size appears in some rows only: once, few, many, or a class for an expanded clone.

DNA | CDR3 | D | J | V | size
TGTGCCAGCAGGCGGGGGGCAACCTACGAGCAGTACTTC | CASRRGATYEQYF | TRBD2 | TRBJ2-7 | TRBV6-1 | -
TGTGCCAGCAGCCAGCCCCTCGGGACAGGGTCCTACGAGCAGTACTTC | CASSQPLGTGSYEQYF | TRBD1 | TRBJ2-7 | TRBV3-1 | -
TGCAGTGCTAGGTGGCGCTCCTACAATGAGCAGTTCTTC | CSARWRSYNEQFF | - | TRBJ2-1 | TRBV20-1 | -
TGTGCCAGCAGCCCCTCTAGCGGGAGTGGGGAGACCCAGTACTTC | CASSPSSGSGETQYF | TRBD2 | TRBJ2-5 | TRBV5-4 | once
TGTGCCACCAGTGAGGGGACCTCCCTCAGCGTCTACGAGCAGTACTTC | CATSEGTSLSVYEQYF | - | TRBJ2-7 | TRBV24-1 | few
TGTGCCAGCAGCTGGACAGGGGTAAACACCGGGGAGCTGTTTTTT | CASSWTGVNTGELFF | TRBD1 | TRBJ2-2 | TRBV12-3/TRBV12-4 | -
TGCAGTGCTAGAGGGGCGGGACAGGGGTATCAGCCCCAGCATTTT | CSARGAGQGYQPQHF | TRBD1 | TRBJ1-5 | TRBV20-1 | -
TGTGCCAGCAGCGACGGGGGGGGCGCAGGAAACATTCAGTACTTC | CASSDGGGAGNIQYF | TRBD2 | TRBJ2-4 | TRBV6-1 | -
TGCAGTGCTAGAGACAAGACGGTTTCCCTAAACATTCAGTACTTC | CSARDKTVSLNIQYF | - | TRBJ2-4 | TRBV20-1 | -
TGTGCCAGCAGTTACTCGGGAGGGACCACTGAAGCTTTCTTT | CASSYSGGTTEAFF | - | TRBJ1-1 | TRBV6-5 | -
TGTGCCAGCAGCCAGGACCGAAACACCGGGGAGCTGTTTTTT | CASSQDRNTGELFF | - | TRBJ2-2 | TRBV12-3/TRBV12-4 | many
TGTGCCAGCAGGGAGCTCACCGGGGAGCTGTTTTTT | CASRELTGELFF | - | TRBJ2-2 | TRBV28 | -
TGTGCCAGCAGCAAATGCGCCCACAGGGAGGAGCAAGAGACCCAGTACTTC | CASSKCAHREEQETQYF | - | TRBJ2-5 | TRBV21-1 | -
TGCGCCAGTACAAGAGGCCAGGGAGGAGAGACCCAGTACTTC | CASTRGQGGETQYF | - | TRBJ2-5 | TRBV4-1 | few
TGTGCCAGCAGTTACGTGTTGGGCTCCTATAATTCACCCCTCCACTTT | CASSYVLGSYNSPLHF | - | TRBJ1-6 | TRBV6-5 | -
TGTGCCAGCAGCGTAGCTAGCGGGGGGATCCAAGAGACCCAGTACTTC | CASSVASGGIQETQYF | TRBD2 | TRBJ2-5 | TRBV9 | few
TGCAGTGCCCCCATTAGGTATTCCCCGAACGAGCAGTACTTC | CSAPIRYSPNEQYF | - | TRBJ2-7 | TRBV20-1 | few
TGTGCCAGCAGCTCGACAGGGCTAGGGGAGCTGTTTTTT | CASSSTGLGELFF | TRBD1 | TRBJ2-2 | TRBV11-1 | -
TGCGCCAGCAGCCAAGAGGACCCCACAGATACGCAGTATTTT | CASSQEDPTDTQYF | - | TRBJ2-3 | TRBV4-3 | -
TGTGCCAGCAGCCGCGGAGGAGCCGGGGAGCTGTTTTTT | CASSRGGAGELFF | - | TRBJ2-2 | TRBV3-1 | few
TGCGCCAGCAGCAGTCGACCCAGCACAGATACGCAGTATTTT | CASSSRPSTDTQYF | - | TRBJ2-3 | TRBV4-3 | -
TGTGCCAGCAGTTCGGGTCAGGGTACCTCTGCCACCATATATTTT | CASSSGQGTSATIYF | - | TRBJ1-3 | TRBV7-2 | once
TGCGCCAGCAGCGTGTTAGGGGGTCAAGAGACCCAGTACTTC | CASSVLGGQETQYF | - | TRBJ2-5 | TRBV5-1 | -
TGTGCCAGCAGCCAAGAATTCGTCAGGGGTGCTGACGAGCAGTACTTC | CASSQEFVRGADEQYF | - | TRBJ2-7 | TRBV4-2 | few
TGCGCCAGCAGCTTGGCCGGGGGCGAAGGCTATGGCTACACCTTC | CASSLAGGEGYGYTF | - | TRBJ1-2 | TRBV5-1 | -
TGTGCCTGCAGCCATACAGGGTTCCAAGAGACCCAGTACTTC | CACSHTGFQETQYF | - | TRBJ2-5 | TRBV13 | -
TGTGCCAGCACCCCTAAACAGGCGGTCACAGATACGCAGTATTTT | CASTPKQAVTDTQYF | - | TRBJ2-3 | TRBV25-1 | few
TGTGCCAGCAGCTTAGGGGTGGGCAGGGCAAACACTGAAGCTTTCTTT | CASSLGVGRANTEAFF | - | TRBJ1-1 | TRBV7-2 | many
TGCGCCAGCAGCTTGTGGGACAGGGGGTCCACCGGGGCTGATTACGAGCAGTACTTC | CASSLWDRGSTGADYEQYF | TRBD1 | TRBJ2-7 | TRBV5-1 | -
TGTGCCAGCAGTCAGAATTACAGGGCGGATCAGCCCCAGCATTTT | CASSQNYRADQPQHF | - | TRBJ1-5 | TRBV12-3/TRBV12-4 | -
TGTGCCTGGAATGGATACGGGGGGGGGTACCAAGAGACCCAGTACTTC | CAWNGYGGGYQETQYF | TRBD2 | TRBJ2-5 | TRBV30 | few
TGTGCCAGCAGTCACACCAACACCGGGGAGCTGTTTTTT | CASSHTNTGELFF | - | TRBJ2-2 | TRBV6-5 | -
TGTGCCACCAGTGTTGGGGTTTTTTACGGCTACACCTTC | CATSVGVFYGYTF | - | TRBJ1-2 | TRBV24-1 | few
TGTGCCAGCAGTCCAACAACAGGGGGCGGGAGGTACTTC | CASSPTTGGGRYF | TRBD1 | TRBJ2-7 | TRBV12-3/TRBV12-4 | once
TGCAGTCCACGCCGTGACTACTCCTACGAGCAGTACTTC | CSPRRDYSYEQYF | - | TRBJ2-7 | TRBV20-1 | -
TGCGCCAGCAGCCTATCCGGACAGAACGAAGCTTTCTTT | CASSLSGQNEAFF | - | TRBJ1-1 | TRBV5-1 | -
TGCGCCAGCAGCTTGGGTCGGGACAGCAGCTCCTACAATGAGCAGTTCTTC | CASSLGRDSSSYNEQFF | TRBD1 | TRBJ2-1 | TRBV5-1 | few
TGTGCCAGCAGCGCAATGACAGGGTCCTACGAGCAGTACTTC | CASSAMTGSYEQYF | TRBD1 | TRBJ2-7 | TRBV9 | many
TGTGCCAGCACCCTCTCCGGAGCGGGATTTACCGGGGAGCTGTTTTTT | CASTLSGAGFTGELFF | TRBD2 | TRBJ2-2 | TRBV12-3/TRBV12-4 | few
TGCGCCAGCAGCTTGGACAGGGGCCATGGCGAGCAGTACTTC | CASSLDRGHGEQYF | TRBD1 | TRBJ2-7 | TRBV5-1 | many
TGTGCCAGCAGTGCCGGACAGGCCTATGGCTACACCTTC | CASSAGQAYGYTF | TRBD1 | TRBJ1-2 | TRBV12-3/TRBV12-4 | many
TGCGCCAGCAGCTTGGACTTTTTCTCCTACGAGCAGTACTTC | CASSLDFFSYEQYF | - | TRBJ2-7 | TRBV5-1 | few
TGTGCCAGCAGCCGGGGCGCGGCCCAGGAATACACCTTC | CASSRGAAQEYTF | - | TRBJ1-2 | TRBV5-5 | few
TGCAGTGCTAGAGGACAGGTGAGCTCCTACGAGCAGTACTTC | CSARGQVSSYEQYF | - | TRBJ2-7 | TRBV20-1 | few
TGCGCCAGCAGCCCCTCAGCGGGAGGCGGTGAGACCCAGTACTTC | CASSPSAGGGETQYF | TRBD2 | TRBJ2-5 | TRBV5-1 | -
TGCGCCAGCAGGGCGGGCATCCCCTCCTACAATGAGCAGTTCTTC | CASRAGIPSYNEQFF | - | TRBJ2-1 | TRBV5-1 | few
TGCGCCAGCAGGACGGAGTTGGACACTGAAGCTTTCTTT | CASRTELDTEAFF | - | TRBJ1-1 | TRBV5-1 | many
TGTGCCAGCAGCGAGGCCGTCGACTACGAGCAGTACTTC | CASSEAVDYEQYF | - | TRBJ2-7 | TRBV7-9 | once
TGTGCCACCCGGGGGGGGTTCCTCGCAACGGATACGCAGTATTTT | CATRGGFLATDTQYF | TRBD2 | TRBJ2-3 | TRBV15 | -
TGTGCCAGCAGCGTAGGGCTAGCGTTGGGGGAGACCCAGTACTTC | CASSVGLALGETQYF | - | TRBJ2-5 | TRBV9 | -
TGCGCCAGCAGCTTGGCCGGTAGCGGGGGGCAGGAGACCCAGTACTTC | CASSLAGSGGQETQYF | TRBD2 | TRBJ2-5 | TRBV5-1 | -